The table lists the clone carrying this T cell receptor (beta chain) with a few counts. This record comes from a study of blood T cell repertoires in COVID-19. Study-level information: Donors in the United States, Italy and Spain gave samples during acute or convalescent COVID-19. T cells, B-cell-depleted T cells, or PBMCs supplied cDNA or gDNA.

Source study methods: Researchers report that nucleated cell counts were estimated from reference gene primer amplification. Profiled with immunoSEQ multiplex PCR; TCRdb holds only in-frame clones, not every one. The V and J calls and the clone size are those of that table, but D and trimming were determined from the DNA. The table has around 160,000 clones, around nine tenths seen once. CDR3 size: 14 residues. Deletions cut 1 base from V and 4 bases from J, with 10 bases between. Per the germline V gene, CDR1 is LGHDT and CDR2 is YNNKEL (reference sequence). This TCR was sampled from a woman aged 70-85 years with COVID-19, enrolled during active disease. The source material was peripheral blood. The chain links TRBV3-1 (or the pseudogene TRBV3-2) to TRBJ1-1; weak D call: TRBD1 (5 bases). CDR3 sequence reads: CASSQAGGFTEAFF. In nucleotides, the CDR3 is TGTGCCAGCAGCCAAGCGGGGGGGTTCACTGAAGCTTTCTTT.